The 9 T cell receptor beta chains given below trace back to one sample, sequenced in a study of cytomegalovirus exposure and HLA in healthy donors. The study ran its PCR with 60 Vbeta and 13 Jbeta primers. TCRdb keeps only in-frame clones here, not all; method: immunoSEQ multiplex PCR. The sample records approximately 280,000 clones, roughly 88% being singletons. The material sequenced was PBMCs. Receptors originate from a man between 40 and 49 years old in good health and CMV-seropositive.

The V and J genes are TRBV15 and TRBJ1-2, with TRBD1 matching 7 bases. The junction had 5 bases not matched to a gene; V was cut back by 1 base and J by 6 bases. Germline CDR1 reads LNHNV; CDR2 reads YYDKDF (reference sequence). The CDR3 is 14 amino acids. CDR3 residues: CATSRGGGLNGYTF. CDR3 coding DNA: TGTGCCACCAGCAGAGGAGGGGGCCTAAATGGCTACACCTTC.

The chain carries TRBV19 and TRBJ2-1; a weak D match, TRBD2 (7 bases). The V gene's germline CDR1 is LNHDA and CDR2 SQIVND (reference sequence). The CDR3 totals 14 residues. Trimming shortened V by 7 bases and J by 9 bases, and 19 bases separated the two germline ends. The CDR3 sequence is CASKTDGGGGEQFF. CDR3 DNA: TGTGCCAGTAAGACCGATGGGGGAGGGGGTGAGCAGTTCTTC.

This clone was observed a handful of times. The chain uses TRBV28 and TRBJ1-5; 9 bases fit TRBD1. CDR3 length equals 14 residues. V was clipped by 6 bases and J by 7 bases; unmatched bases: 7. Germline V gives CDR1 MDHEN, CDR2 SYDVKM. This CDR3 reads CASRTGGAGQPQHF. Written as DNA, the CDR3 is TGTGCCAGCAGGACAGGGGGGGCGGGACAGCCCCAGCATTTT.

The gene calls are TRBV23-1 and TRBJ1-5; 8 positions match TRBD1. TRBV23-1 counts as an open reading frame of uncertain function. The CDR3 totals 18 residues. V gave up 5 bases and J gave up 2 bases; unmatched junction bases: 14. The CDR3 here is CASSTGDRGSLCNQPQHF. As DNA, the CDR3 is TGCGCCAGCAGTACCGGCGACAGGGGAAGCCTTTGCAATCAGCCCCAGCATTTT.

The chain joins TRBV25-1 to TRBJ1-1; 10 positions match TRBD1. The V segment lost 5 bases and the J segment 1 base; nucleotides outside the gene matches: 1. The CDR3 sequence is 14 residues long. Germline V gene sequence: CDR1 MGHDK, CDR2 SYGVNS. The DNA for the CDR3 is TGTGCCAGCAGTCGACAGGGGGCGAACACTGAAGCTTTCTTT. Its translation: CASSRQGANTEAFF.

The genes are TRBV27 and TRBJ1-2; 8 bases match TRBD1. The length of the CDR3 is 14 residues. V trimming: 8 bases; J trimming: 2 bases; junction bases outside the gene matches: 7. CDR1 is MNHEY, CDR2 SMNVEV, per germline (reference sequence). The CDR3 region is CASAPDRVNYGYTF. The CDR3 nucleotides are TGTGCCAGCGCCCCGGACAGGGTGAACTATGGCTACACCTTC.

This sequence joins TRBV28 and TRBJ1-2; D is uncertain. V lost 8 bases to trimming and J lost 7 bases, with 11 bases between them. CDR3 size: 11 residues. The V gene's germline CDR1 is MDHEN and CDR2 SYDVKM. The CDR3 bases are TGTGCCAGCGGTAGGGAGGGTGGCTACACCTTC. Amino acids: CASGREGGYTF.

The genes are TRBV19 and TRBJ2-1; 11 bases line up with TRBD2. The V gene end was trimmed by 6 bases and the J gene end by 0 bases; junction bases not matched to a gene: 4. The CDR3 length is 16 residues. Germline V CDR1 and CDR2: LNHDA, SQIVND (reference sequence). The CDR3 loop reads CASRRTSGSSYNEQFF. CDR3 DNA: TGTGCCAGTAGACGTACTAGCGGGAGCTCCTACAATGAGCAGTTCTTC.

The rearrangement links TRBV5-4 to TRBJ2-7, with 7 nucleotides matching TRBD1. With V trimmed by 5 bases and J by 4 bases, 6 bases remained unmatched. CDR3 length equals 13 residues. CDR1 and CDR2 from the germline V gene are SGHNT and YYREEE (reference sequence). This chain's CDR3 is CASRTTGRYEQYF. The DNA of the CDR3 is TGTGCCAGCAGAACGACAGGGAGATACGAGCAGTACTTC.